Listed here are 20 T cell receptor beta chains from one sample, sequenced in a study of blood T cells in healthy people across ages (dated by TCRdb to the mid-2010s). Libraries were made using 5' RACE. The sequencer listed for this sample is Illumina HiSeq 2500. A second PCR of roughly 6 to 11 cycles was run with a J-beta primer mix and a sample-barcoded 5' primer. TCRdb trimmed the raw reads at Q25, called clones with MiXCR and kept productive beta chains. CDR3 protein sequences are deduplicated, and each keeps its most common genes and DNA. The table for this sample lists about 970,000 distinct CDR3 sequences; roughly half of them were counted only once. About 21% of the sample lies in the top ten. The sample was blood. These receptors all stem from a woman aged 55-69 years in good health.

V usage is TRBV10-3 and J usage is TRBJ2-3; 7 bases map to TRBD2. The CDR3 covers 15 residues. The V gene's germline CDR1 is ENHRY and CDR2 SYGVKD. Germline trimming cut 9 bases from V and 3 bases from J; bases unmatched to any gene: 12. CDR3 amino acids: CAIRRGTSRTDTQYF. The CDR3 DNA is TGTGCCATACGGCGGGGGACCAGCCGAACAGATACGCAGTATTTT.

This chain connects TRBV3-1 to TRBJ2-3; 8 bases align to TRBD2. The V gene end was trimmed by 11 bases and the J gene end by 2 bases; junction bases not matched to a gene: 9. CDR3 size: 14 residues. The V gene's germline CDR1 is LGHDT and CDR2 YNNKEL (reference sequence). Written as DNA, the CDR3 is TGTGCCGGAAAACTAGCGGCAGACACAGATACGCAGTATTTT. Translated: CAGKLAADTDTQYF.

The chain recombines TRBV12-3 or TRBV12-4 with TRBJ1-1; the D is unclear. CDR3 length: 13 amino acids. The V gene lost 5 bases and the J gene lost 4 bases, with 11 bases spanning the gap. In DNA, the CDR3 is TGTGCCAGCAGTGTCGGACCGGGCACTGAAGCTTTCTTT. Translated: CASSVGPGTEAFF.

This chain links TRBV27 with TRBJ2-7, with TRBD2 as a possible D gene (6 bases). The CDR3 contains 14 residues. The V gene lost 2 bases and the J gene lost 7 bases, with 15 bases spanning the gap. Germline V lookup: CDR1 MNHEY, CDR2 SMNVEV (reference sequence). CDR3 in amino acids: CASSLVSGTEEQYF. The CDR3 coding sequence is TGTGCCAGCAGTTTAGTTAGCGGTACGGAAGAGCAGTACTTC.

The count of this clonotype is one. This chain uses TRBV20-1 with TRBJ1-5; tentatively, D is TRBD1 (5 bases). The V end was cut by 6 bases, the J end by 0 bases, with 15 bases between. CDR3 length: 15 residues. CDR1 is DFQATT and CDR2 is SNEGSKA in the germline V gene (reference sequence). CDR3 residues: CSAGGSGGSNQPQHF. The CDR3 nucleotides are TGCAGTGCCGGGGGGTCCGGCGGTAGCAATCAGCCCCAGCATTTT.

This clonotype was observed a few times. The rearrangement uses TRBV6-6 and TRBJ2-5; D perhaps matches TRBD1 (6 bases). The ends were cut back, 2 bases at V and 3 bases at J, with 10 bases in the middle. The CDR3 is 14 amino acids. In germline, CDR1 is MNHNY, CDR2 SVGAGI (reference sequence). Here the CDR3 reads CASSYGEGEETQYF. Here the CDR3 DNA reads TGTGCCAGCAGTTACGGAGAGGGGGAAGAGACCCAGTACTTC.

V gene TRBV28 combines with J gene TRBJ2-1; D ambiguous. CDR1 is MDHEN, CDR2 SYDVKM, per germline. The V end lost 3 bases, the J end lost 7 bases, and 4 bases lay between the germline ends. There are 11 residues in the CDR3. The CDR3 nucleotides read TGTGCCAGCAGTTTTTGGAATGAGCAGTTCTTC. Protein sequence: CASSFWNEQFF.

This clonotype was counted a few times. The chain carries TRBV5-1 and TRBJ2-7; D is tentatively TRBD1 or TRBD2 (5 bases each). The CDR3 extends over 13 amino acids. V lost 5 bases and J 5 bases, leaving 14 bases between the germline ends. Looked up from germline, CDR1 is SGHRS and CDR2 is YFSETQ. Written as DNA, the CDR3 is TGCGCCAGCAGTCGGGGCGGAAGAGACGAGCAGTACTTC. This encodes CASSRGGRDEQYF.

J is TRBJ2-3 and V is TRBV29-1; TRBD2 might be the D (5 bases). This CDR3 is built from 12 residues. The germline gives CDR1 SQVTM, CDR2 ANQGSEA. The V gene lost 6 bases and the J gene lost 4 bases, with 11 bases spanning the gap. This chain's CDR3 is CSVELLADTQYF. In nucleotides, the CDR3 is TGCAGCGTAGAATTACTAGCAGATACGCAGTATTTT.

This clonotype was detected a few times. The chain recombines TRBV3-1 with TRBJ2-2; tentatively, D is TRBD1 (5 bases). Germline CDR1 is LGHDT and CDR2 is YNNKEL (reference sequence). This CDR3 has 16 residues. Trimming removed 4 bases at V and 7 bases at J, with 19 bases between. The CDR3 reads CASSPSPQGPHGELFF. CDR3 bases: TGTGCCAGCAGCCCAAGCCCCCAGGGTCCCCACGGGGAGCTGTTTTTT. Variable domain in full (rest from reference TRBV3-1 and TRBJ2-2): DTAVSQTPKYLVTQMGNDKSIKCEQNLGHDTMYWYKQDSKKFLKIMFSYNNKELIINETVPNRFSPKSPDKAHLNLHINSLELGDSAVYFCASSPSPQGPHGELFFGEGSRLTVL.

The chain recombines TRBV29-1 with TRBJ2-7, with D hard to call. Deletions cut 4 bases from V and 0 bases from J, with 13 bases between. The CDR3 covers 14 residues. Germline CDR1 and CDR2: SQVTM and ANQGSEA. The CDR3 coding sequence is TGCAGCGTTGGGACCCTTGCTAGCTCCTACGAGCAGTACTTC. Translated, it gives CSVGTLASSYEQYF.

This chain connects TRBV20-1 to TRBJ2-4, with 9 bases fitting TRBD1. The J call may be incorrect, as the DNA end agrees better with TRBJ2-7. Germline V CDR1 and CDR2: DFQATT, SNEGSKA (reference sequence). The CDR3 has 13 amino acids. The CDR3 is CSASEGQGREQYF. The CDR3 DNA reads TGCAGTGCTAGTGAGGGACAGGGTCGCGAGCAGTACTTC.

This chain joins TRBV28 and TRBJ2-7; D is ambiguous. This CDR3 region has 11 residues. CDR1 is MDHEN and CDR2 is SYDVKM in the germline V gene. V lost 7 bases and J lost 7, with 11 bases in between. The CDR3 nucleotides are TGTGCCAGCACCCAAAACAATGAGCAGTACTTC. Protein: CASTQNNEQYF.

This chain connects TRBV7-9 to TRBJ2-5; 7 bases fit TRBD2. Matching the DNA end better, TRBJ2-7 makes the J call doubtful. Germline V gene data show CDR1 as SEHNR and CDR2 as FQNEAQ (reference sequence). This CDR3 has 14 residues. CDR3 sequence (DNA): TGTGCCAGCAGCCCGGGCGGGAGTCGCTACGAGCAGTACTTC. This gives the protein CASSPGGSRYEQYF.

This clonotype was counted between two and nine times. The chain links TRBV11-2 to TRBJ1-1; D remains ambiguous. The V end was cut by 1 base, the J end by 7 bases, with 7 bases between. The CDR3 spans 12 residues. Germline lookup yields CDR1 SGHAT and CDR2 FQNNGV. The CDR3 DNA is TGTGCCAGCAGCTTAGTAGGTGGTGAAGCTTTCTTT. It encodes CASSLVGGEAFF.

A word on this clonotype: Compared with germline, one end of the junction differs, possibly owing to a read error. The gene calls are TRBV6-5 and TRBJ2-1; no clear D. Looked up from germline, CDR1 is MNHEY and CDR2 is SVGAGI. The CDR3 contains 16 residues. For the CDR3, the DNA is TGTGCCGGCAGTTACTCGGTCGGGTCTACGTCACTTGAGCAGTTCTTC. This gives the protein CAGSYSVGSTSLEQFF.

The V call is TRBV29-1, the J call TRBJ2-1; D remains unclear. Germline V gene lookup returns CDR1 SQVTM and CDR2 ANQGSEA. The CDR3 contains 13 residues. Trimming removed 3 bases at V and 3 bases at J, with 9 bases between. The DNA of the CDR3 is TGCAGCGTTGACTCCCAAATCTACAATGAGCAGTTCTTC. Amino acids: CSVDSQIYNEQFF.

This clonotype was recorded a few times. The chain has TRBV7-2 and TRBJ2-7; D is tentatively TRBD1 or TRBD2 (6 bases each). This CDR3 region has 14 residues. V lost 0 bases, J lost 6 bases, and 12 bases lay in between. Germline loops: CDR1 SGHTA, CDR2 FQGNSA. CDR3 nucleotides: TGTGCCAGCAGCTTAGCCGGGGGCGCCACCGAGCAGTACTTC. The encoded protein is CASSLAGGATEQYF.

This clonotype appeared a single time. Possible read error: a much larger clone is one base away. V and J are TRBV7-2 and TRBJ2-5; D is unresolved. The V end was cut by 7 bases, the J end by 4 bases, with 10 bases between. The germline CDR1 and CDR2 sequences are SGHTA and FQGNSA. The CDR3 sequence is 12 residues long. The CDR3 sequence is CASNHDTETQYF. The CDR3 region has the DNA TGTGCCAGCAACCACGACACAGAGACCCAGTACTTC.

On this clonotype itself: One junction end disagrees with the germline gene, perhaps due to a read error. The J gene is TRBJ2-4, the V gene TRBV4-1; D is possibly TRBD1 (6 bases). CDR1 is MGHRA and CDR2 is YSYEKL in the germline V gene. This CDR3 has 16 amino acids. The CDR3 region is CASSQDTGIAKDIQYF. CDR3 DNA sequence: TGCGCCAGCAGCCAAGATACAGGGATAGCCAAAGACATTCAGTACTTC.